These 7 T cell receptor beta chains were sequenced from one sample in a study of blood T cells in healthy people across ages. A second about 7 to 11 cycle PCR used barcoded and J-beta primers. TCRdb used MiXCR to reprocess the 5' RACE reads, holding one entry per CDR3 protein. The sample gives approximately 1.5 million distinct CDR3 sequences, roughly a third of which show up once; about 11% is in the top ten. Material for sequencing was blood. The source is a woman aged 25 to 45 in good health.

This clonotype was seen a handful of times. This sequence joins TRBV7-7 and TRBJ2-3; D is undetermined. Germline V gene sequence: CDR1 SSHAT, CDR2 FNYEAQ (reference sequence). Trimming removed 5 bases at V and 6 bases at J, with 15 bases between. The CDR3 is 14 amino acids. The CDR3 here is CASSPASLGDTQYF. DNA for the CDR3: TGTGCCAGCAGCCCAGCAAGCCTCGGGGATACGCAGTATTTT.

This chain connects TRBV21-1 to TRBJ2-5; the D call in the table, TRBD1, was not verified against the DNA. TRBV21-1 is designated a pseudogene. The CDR3 is 16 residues long. CDR3 DNA sequence: TGTGCCAGCAGCACTCTGACCGGGACGCCTCGAGAGACCCAGTACTTC. Translated, it gives CASSTLTGTPRETQYF.

This clonotype has more than one count but fewer than ten. This chain connects TRBV28 to TRBJ1-1, with 9 positions matching TRBD1. The J segment lost 5 bases and the V segment lost 5 bases, leaving 9 bases of the junction unmatched. In germline, CDR1 is MDHEN, CDR2 SYDVKM. The CDR3 extends over 15 amino acids. In DNA form, the CDR3 reads TGTGCCAGCAGTCTAGCCGGGACAGGGCGTACTGAAGCTTTCTTT. This gives the protein CASSLAGTGRTEAFF. Full variable domain (missing parts from reference TRBV28 and TRBJ1-1): DVKVTQSSRYLVKRTGEKVFLECVQDMDHENMFWYRQDPGLGLRLIYFSYDVKMKEKGDIPEGYSVSREKKERFSLILESASTNQTSMYLCASSLAGTGRTEAFFGQGTRLTVV.

V gene TRBV7-2 combines with J gene TRBJ1-2; 10 bases are a match to TRBD1. The CDR3 totals 18 residues. The junction had 15 bases not matched to a gene; V was cut back by 0 bases and J by 8 bases. Per the germline V gene, CDR1 is SGHTA and CDR2 is FQGNSA. DNA of the CDR3: TGTGCCAGCAGCTTAGCGGCGGGACAGGGGAGCATGAGGGGAGGCTACACCTTC. Its translation is CASSLAAGQGSMRGGYTF.

The V call is TRBV24-1, the J call TRBJ1-5; possibly TRBD1 for D (6 bases). CDR1 and CDR2 from the germline V gene are KGHDR and SFDVKD. V lost 7 bases and J lost 8, with 20 bases in between. This CDR3 has 15 amino acids. The chain's CDR3 is CATSPGTTLGEPQHF. Here the CDR3 DNA reads TGTGCCACCAGCCCCGGGACAACCTTAGGGGAGCCCCAGCATTTT.

This clonotype was observed a handful of times. An end of the junction differs from the germline gene, which may be a read error. The chain employs TRBV20-1 and TRBJ1-1, with D possibly TRBD1 on 5 matching bases. This CDR3 is 13 amino acids long. CDR1 DFQATT and CDR2 SNEGSKA come from the germline V gene (reference sequence). The CDR3 DNA reads TGCGGTGCACCACAGGCCGCAAGCACTGAAGCTTTCTTT. This encodes CGAPQAASTEAFF.

J is TRBJ1-2 and V is TRBV7-2; D possibly corresponds to TRBD1 (5 bases). Germline V gene data show CDR1 as SGHTA and CDR2 as FQGNSA. The ends were cut back, 5 bases at V and 5 bases at J, with 18 bases in the middle. This CDR3 is 15 amino acids long. In DNA, the CDR3 is TGTGCCAGCAGCCCATCTGAGGGGATCAAATATGGCTACACCTTC. It is translated as CASSPSEGIKYGYTF.